What follows are 10 T cell receptor beta chains derived from one specimen sequenced in a study of cytomegalovirus exposure and HLA in healthy donors. Primers for the PCR totalled 60 Vbeta and 13 Jbeta. Clones were sequenced by immunoSEQ multiplex PCR, and TCRdb holds only the in-frame ones, with some missing. Of about 170,000 clones listed, over 75% are singletons. Sequenced input: PBMCs. These receptor sequences come from a woman aged 45-59 years in good health and CMV-seropositive.

The chain employs TRBV5-6 and TRBJ2-4; 10 positions agree with TRBD1. Losses at the gene ends were 6 bases for V and 4 bases for J; bases not matched to a gene: 7. The length of the CDR3 is 15 residues. Germline lookup yields CDR1 SGHDT and CDR2 YYEEEE. CDR3 amino acids: CASTPGQGSKNIQYF. The CDR3 coding sequence is TGTGCCAGCACCCCGGGACAGGGGTCAAAAAACATTCAGTACTTC.

The rearrangement joins TRBV27 to TRBJ1-1, with D possibly being TRBD1 (6 bases). CDR1 is MNHEY and CDR2 is SMNVEV in the germline V gene (reference sequence). Between the trimmed V and J ends, which lost 2 bases and 4 bases, there was a span of 11 bases. This CDR3 is built from 14 residues. CDR3 region: CASSLGAGVTEAFF. The CDR3 DNA reads TGTGCCAGCAGTTTAGGGGCAGGGGTCACTGAAGCTTTCTTT.

CDR3 protein: CASSLDGRTGAETQYF. In DNA, the CDR3 is TGTGCCAGCAGCCTGGATGGAAGGACAGGTGCGGAGACCCAGTACTTC. The V call is TRBV5-8, the J call TRBJ2-5; 7 positions match TRBD1. Germline V CDR1 and CDR2: SGHTS, YDEGEE. The length of the CDR3 is 16 residues. The trim removed 4 bases at V and 5 bases at J, leaving 14 bases unmatched.

The chain links TRBV11-2 to TRBJ2-5; D remains ambiguous. Germline assignment: CDR1 SGHAT and CDR2 FQNNGV. V lost 1 base to trimming and J lost 2 bases, with 11 bases between them. CDR3 length: 15 amino acids. The CDR3 DNA reads as TGTGCCAGCAGCTTAGTCGCGATGAGACAAGAGACCCAGTACTTC. Translating it yields CASSLVAMRQETQYF.

The genes are TRBV10-3 and TRBJ2-2; 13 bases agree with TRBD2. Germline CDR1 ENHRY, CDR2 SYGVKD. Trimming took 6 bases from V and 5 from J; bases not matched to a gene: 9. The CDR3 length is 17 residues. CDR3 protein: CAISEGLAGRGTGELFF. For the CDR3, the DNA is TGTGCCATCAGCGAGGGACTAGCGGGAAGGGGGACCGGGGAGCTGTTTTTT.

The chain couples TRBV6-5 to TRBJ2-1; 10 positions match TRBD2. The CDR3 has 16 residues. The V segment lost 2 bases and the J segment 2 bases; nucleotides outside the gene matches: 3. CDR1 is MNHEY and CDR2 is SVGAGI in the germline V gene. CDR3 coding DNA: TGTGCCAGCAGTTACGGTCTAGCGGGGGCCTACAATGAGCAGTTCTTC. Its protein product is CASSYGLAGAYNEQFF.

V gene TRBV19 combines with J gene TRBJ1-5, with D maybe TRBD1 (6 bases). Trimming left V 7 bases short and J 0 bases short, with 25 bases between. The CDR3 extends over 19 amino acids. The germline gives CDR1 LNHDA, CDR2 SQIVND (reference sequence). CDR3 nucleotides: TGTGCCAGTATCTCAAGAGGGGGTCCTCCCCGAGGTAGCAATCAGCCCCAGCATTTT. It codes for CASISRGGPPRGSNQPQHF.

This sequence joins TRBV6-5 and TRBJ2-7, with 12 bases that match TRBD1. From germline, CDR1 is MNHEY and CDR2 SVGAGI. The CDR3 runs 15 residues. Trimming at V came to 6 bases and at J to 3 bases, leaving 6 bases not matched to a gene. The CDR3 reads CASRPGTGGSYEQYF. In DNA form, the CDR3 reads TGTGCCAGCAGACCTGGGACAGGGGGCAGCTACGAGCAGTACTTC.

The rearrangement joins TRBV4-1 to TRBJ2-1; 7 bases fit TRBD2. This CDR3 is built from 17 residues. Germline V gene lookup returns CDR1 MGHRA and CDR2 YSYEKL. V lost 1 base to trimming and J lost 4 bases; unmatched junction nucleotides: 10. The CDR3 DNA follows: TGCGCCAGCAGCCAAGTACCACTAGCGTTCGAATACAATGAGCAGTTCTTC. Its protein product is CASSQVPLAFEYNEQFF.

The CDR3 sequence is CASSFKGAVQETQYF. Written as DNA, the CDR3 is TGTGCCAGCAGTTTTAAGGGGGCCGTCCAAGAGACCCAGTACTTC. The rearrangement links TRBV28 to TRBJ2-5, with 7 bases identical to TRBD1. The CDR3 extends over 15 amino acids. Germline trimming cut 3 bases from V and 1 base from J; bases unmatched to any gene: 5. Germline V gives CDR1 MDHEN, CDR2 SYDVKM. Drawing the rest from reference TRBV28 and TRBJ2-5, the complete variable domain is DVKVTQSSRYLVKRTGEKVFLECVQDMDHENMFWYRQDPGLGLRLIYFSYDVKMKEKGDIPEGYSVSREKKERFSLILESASTNQTSMYLCASSFKGAVQETQYFGPGTRLLVL.